The 32 T cell receptor beta chains given below trace back to one sample, sequenced in a study of shared clonotypes between healthy human individuals. Assay used: immunoSEQ multiplex PCR; TCRdb lists only in-frame clones, some missing. This table has millions of clones, approximately 94% appearing once. As defined, naive CD8 cells were CD45RO-negative and positively selected for CCR7, with terminally differentiated effector memory CD45RA+ cells excluded. The sample taken for sequencing was naive CD8+ T cells sorted from blood. The receptor source for this set is a man younger than 35 in good health.

CDR3 sequence (DNA): TGCGCCAGCAGCTTGGCCCTCGCTAGCGAGGGTGAGCAGTACTTC. It is translated as CASSLALASEGEQYF. The chain links TRBV5-1 to TRBJ2-7; possibly TRBD2 for D (6 bases). The V and J ends lost 0 bases and 7 bases respectively, with 17 bases between them. This CDR3 has 15 residues. Germline V gives CDR1 SGHRS, CDR2 YFSETQ.

The chain carries TRBV11-2 and TRBJ2-2; 8 positions agree with TRBD1. V lost 1 base and J lost 6; bases outside the gene matches: 4. CDR3 size: 15 residues. Germline V lookup: CDR1 SGHAT, CDR2 FQNNGV. The chain's CDR3 is CASSLAGGISGELFF. In DNA form, the CDR3 reads TGTGCCAGCAGCTTAGCAGGGGGCATATCCGGGGAGCTGTTTTTT. The full variable domain, its missing parts supplied by reference TRBV11-2 and TRBJ2-2, is EAGVAQSPRYKIIEKRQSVAFWCNPISGHATLYWYQQILGQGPKLLIQFQNNGVVDDSQLPKDRFSAERLKGVDSTLKIQPAKLEDSAVYLCASSLAGGISGELFFGEGSRLTVL.

As regards this clone: Other DNA sequences in this specimen translate into the identical CDR3. This sequence joins TRBV7-6 and TRBJ1-5; no definite D call. V was pared by 4 bases and J by 1 base, with 8 bases between. Germline V gives CDR1 SGHVS, CDR2 FNYEAQ. The CDR3 is 14 amino acids. The CDR3 is CASSSGGSNQPQHF. Written as DNA, the CDR3 is TGTGCCAGCAGCTCGGGAGGGAGCAATCAGCCCCAGCATTTT.

Concerning this clone itself: Other DNA sequences in this sample translate to the same CDR3. This chain uses TRBV27 with TRBJ2-7, with 8 bases lining up with TRBD1. Germline lookup yields CDR1 MNHEY and CDR2 SMNVEV (reference sequence). The CDR3 length is 14 residues. Losses at the gene ends were 5 bases for V and 2 bases for J; bases not matched to a gene: 5. The CDR3 region has the DNA TGTGCCAGCAGTCCCGGACAGGGCCCCTACGAGCAGTACTTC. Protein sequence: CASSPGQGPYEQYF.

This chain joins TRBV5-1 and TRBJ2-7; TRBD2 might be the D (5 bases). The germline V gene encodes CDR1 SGHRS and CDR2 YFSETQ. This CDR3 region has 15 residues. V dropped 2 bases and J dropped 1 base, with 13 bases sitting between them. The CDR3 DNA follows: TGCGCCAGCAGCTTTTCGCTAGCCGATTCCTACGAGCAGTACTTC. The encoded protein is CASSFSLADSYEQYF. Full variable domain (outside the CDR3, taken from reference TRBV5-1 and TRBJ2-7): KAGVTQTPRYLIKTRGQQVTLSCSPISGHRSVSWYQQTPGQGLQFLFEYFSETQRNKGNFPGRFSGRQFSNSRSEMNVSTLELGDSALYLCASSFSLADSYEQYFGPGTRLTVT.

The CDR3 sequence is CASSLDWMNTEAFF. The CDR3 nucleotides read TGTGCCAGCAGCTTAGATTGGATGAACACTGAAGCTTTCTTT. The chain recombines TRBV7-9 with TRBJ1-1; D is uncertain. V was pared by 1 base and J by 0 bases, with 6 bases between. Germline V gene sequence: CDR1 SEHNR, CDR2 FQNEAQ (reference sequence). The CDR3 runs to 14 residues.

The V and J genes are TRBV7-2 and TRBJ2-7; no definite D call. Trimming took 1 base from V and 3 from J, leaving 10 bases between them. From germline, CDR1 is SGHTA and CDR2 FQGNSA. The CDR3 sequence is 14 residues long. CDR3 in amino acids: CASSLGAAYYEQYF. CDR3 nucleotide sequence: TGTGCCAGCAGCTTAGGAGCAGCATACTACGAGCAGTACTTC.

This chain links TRBV7-8 with TRBJ2-7; 9 nucleotides match TRBD2. V shed 2 bases, J shed 6 bases, and the junction held 11 bases outside the gene matches. The CDR3 contains 16 residues. Germline lookup yields CDR1 SGHVS and CDR2 FQNEAQ. The CDR3: CASSLFAGGVSREQYF. In DNA, the CDR3 is TGTGCCAGCAGCTTATTTGCGGGGGGGGTCTCACGCGAGCAGTACTTC.

This chain joins TRBV7-2 and TRBJ2-1, with 8 bases identical to TRBD2. Germline V gene sequence: CDR1 SGHTA, CDR2 FQGNSA. This CDR3 spans 13 amino acids. V gave up 5 bases and J gave up 6 bases; unmatched junction bases: 3. The CDR3 nucleotides are TGTGCCAGCAGCCCGGGAGGGGTCAATGAGCAGTTCTTC. Amino acids: CASSPGGVNEQFF.

This clone was counted once. V is TRBV7-2 and J is TRBJ1-1; no reliable D call. V shed 2 bases and J shed 0 bases, with 13 bases lying between them. CDR1 and CDR2 (germline): SGHTA, FQGNSA. The CDR3 has 16 residues. CDR3 region: CASSLRYTLLNTEAFF. As DNA, the CDR3 is TGTGCCAGCAGCTTACGGTATACCCTTTTGAACACTGAAGCTTTCTTT.

This clone has only one observation. This chain uses TRBV10-2 with TRBJ1-4; D is unresolved. The ends were cut back, 5 bases at V and 8 bases at J, with 9 bases in the middle. CDR3 length: 12 residues. Germline CDR1 and CDR2: WSHSY and SAAADI. CDR3 region: CASSNLWEKLFF. The CDR3 DNA is TGCGCCAGCAGTAATCTGTGGGAAAAACTGTTTTTT.

The CDR3 DNA is TGTGCCAGCAGCTTATGGGGGGTACCCACCACTGAAGCTTTCTTT. This codes for CASSLWGVPTTEAFF. V usage is TRBV7-3 and J usage is TRBJ1-1; D may be TRBD1 (5 bases). CDR1 SGHTA and CDR2 FQGTGA come from the germline V gene. V gave up 2 bases and J gave up 4 bases, with 14 bases separating them. The CDR3 totals 15 residues.

This clone was seen a few times. CDR3 in amino acids: CASSTPGQSLKTQYF. The CDR3 DNA is TGTGCCAGTTCCACACCGGGACAGAGTTTAAAGACCCAGTACTTC. V usage is TRBV19 and J usage is TRBJ2-5; 7 bases are a match to TRBD1. The CDR3 is 15 residues long. The V gene's germline CDR1 is LNHDA and CDR2 SQIVND (reference sequence). Germline trimming cut 8 bases from V and 6 bases from J; bases unmatched to any gene: 15.

The rearrangement links TRBV11-3 to TRBJ2-1; D remains unclear. V was clipped by 2 bases and J by 2 bases, with 7 bases between them. Germline V gene lookup returns CDR1 SGHNT and CDR2 YENEEA. The length of the CDR3 is 14 residues. CDR3 in amino acids: CASSLTSAYNEQFF. DNA for the CDR3: TGTGCCAGCAGCTTAACCAGCGCCTACAATGAGCAGTTCTTC.

The chain employs TRBV2 and TRBJ2-7, with 7 nucleotides matching TRBD2. V lost 8 bases to trimming and J lost 0 bases; unmatched junction nucleotides: 7. The CDR3 totals 14 residues. The germline CDR1 and CDR2 sequences are SNHLY and FYNNEI. The CDR3 loop is CASENGRNSYEQYF. The CDR3 DNA sequence: TGTGCCAGCGAGAACGGGAGGAACTCCTACGAGCAGTACTTC.

This clone appeared once. V and J are TRBV7-8 and TRBJ1-3; D is undetermined. CDR1 is SGHVS and CDR2 is FQNEAQ in the germline V gene. V gave up 2 bases and J gave up 0 bases, with 11 bases separating them. The CDR3 covers 16 residues. The CDR3 sequence: CASSLPPPSSGNTIYF. The DNA of the CDR3 is TGTGCCAGCAGCTTACCTCCGCCTAGCTCTGGAAACACCATATATTTT.

As to this clone: Other DNA sequences within the sample encode an identical CDR3. This rearrangement joins TRBV7-9 to TRBJ1-1; 7 positions agree with TRBD1. CDR1 is SEHNR and CDR2 is FQNEAQ in the germline V gene (reference sequence). V was pared by 5 bases and J by 0 bases, with 0 bases of the junction left unmatched. The CDR3 spans 13 residues. CDR3 DNA sequence: TGTGCCAGCAGCGGGACAGTGAACACTGAAGCTTTCTTT. Translating gives CASSGTVNTEAFF.

Of note for this clone: The identical CDR3 is also encoded by other nucleotide sequences in the sample. The chain joins TRBV4-1 to TRBJ2-7; no clear D. The V end was cut by 1 base, the J end by 3 bases, with 7 bases between. The CDR3 spans 13 residues. Germline assignment: CDR1 MGHRA and CDR2 YSYEKL. The CDR3 here is CASSQVGDYEQYF. CDR3 nucleotides: TGCGCCAGCAGCCAAGTCGGAGACTACGAGCAGTACTTC.

This chain joins TRBV9 and TRBJ1-2, with unresolved D. The V end was cut by 1 base, the J end by 4 bases, with 11 bases between. The germline V gene encodes CDR1 SGDLS and CDR2 YYNGEE. The CDR3 contains 14 residues. The CDR3 region has the DNA TGTGCCAGCAGCGTAAATATGGCAGCCTATGGCTACACCTTC. Translating gives CASSVNMAAYGYTF.

In this sample, this clone turned up once. This chain connects TRBV7-8 to TRBJ2-1; a weak D match, TRBD2 (6 bases). Germline V gives CDR1 SGHVS, CDR2 FQNEAQ. CDR3 length: 13 residues. V was trimmed by 11 bases and J by 6 bases, leaving 17 bases between them. This chain's CDR3 is CAGDPGLSNEQFF. DNA of the CDR3: TGTGCCGGAGACCCGGGACTCAGCAATGAGCAGTTCTTC.

CDR3 DNA: TGTGCCAGCAGCCCCCTAGCGGGAGGTACCGGGGAGCTGTTTTTT. Translation gives CASSPLAGGTGELFF. The chain is built from TRBV7-2 and TRBJ2-2, with 11 bases lining up with TRBD2. V was clipped by 5 bases and J by 5 bases; unmatched bases: 4. The CDR3 loop spans 15 amino acids. The germline V gene has CDR1 SGHTA and CDR2 FQGNSA.

V is TRBV10-3 and J is TRBJ1-6; maybe TRBD1 (5 bases). Per germline, CDR1 ENHRY and CDR2 SYGVKD. The CDR3 consists of 15 residues. V lost 0 bases and J lost 9, with 12 bases in between. In DNA, the CDR3 is TGTGCCATCAGTGAGTCGTACTTGGGGGGTTCACCCCTCCACTTT. This translates into CAISESYLGGSPLHF.

Note on this clone: The sample carries other DNA sequences with the same CDR3. The chain has TRBV4-1 and TRBJ2-2; D tentatively reads TRBD1 or TRBD2 (5 bases each). V was cut by 0 bases and J by 3 bases, with 11 bases left in between. This CDR3 spans 16 amino acids. Germline values: CDR1 MGHRA, CDR2 YSYEKL. DNA of the CDR3: TGCGCCAGCAGCCAAGAGGGGGAGACTTACACCGGGGAGCTGTTTTTT. Translation: CASSQEGETYTGELFF.

The genes are TRBV2 and TRBJ2-7; D might be TRBD1 (5 bases). This CDR3 is 13 amino acids long. The ends were cut back, 6 bases at V and 2 bases at J, with 11 bases in the middle. CDR1 is SNHLY, CDR2 FYNNEI, per germline. The CDR3 sequence is CASSMTATYEQYF. CDR3 DNA sequence: TGTGCCAGCAGCATGACAGCAACCTACGAGCAGTACTTC.

On this clone itself: The same CDR3 can be traced to other DNA sequences in this sample. The chain uses TRBV27 and TRBJ2-7, with 7 bases lining up with TRBD2. This CDR3 region has 15 residues. Losses at the gene ends were 3 bases for V and 3 bases for J; bases not matched to a gene: 8. CDR1 and CDR2 from the germline V gene are MNHEY and SMNVEV (reference sequence). The CDR3 DNA follows: TGTGCCAGCAGTTTGACCAGCGGGGTGAACTACGAGCAGTACTTC. Translating it yields CASSLTSGVNYEQYF.

This chain uses TRBV4-3 with TRBJ1-1, with D maybe TRBD1 (5 bases). Germline CDR1 is LGHNA and CDR2 is YSLEER. V lost 0 bases, J lost 3 bases, and 32 bases lay in between. This CDR3 region has 22 residues. DNA of the CDR3: TGCGCCAGCAGCCAAGACCTCGGGCTTGGCCTTACCCTAACCCTGACAGACACTGAAGCTTTCTTT. As protein: CASSQDLGLGLTLTLTDTEAFF.

The chain links TRBV13 to TRBJ2-7; D remains ambiguous. The CDR3 length is 12 residues. CDR1 is PRHDT and CDR2 is FYEKMQ in the germline V gene (reference sequence). Trimming took 4 bases from V and 5 from J, leaving 9 bases between them. CDR3 residues: CASSSRMDEQYF. CDR3 bases: TGTGCCAGCAGCTCCCGGATGGACGAGCAGTACTTC.

This sequence joins TRBV7-9 and TRBJ2-2; D gene ambiguous. Deletions cut 5 bases from V and 7 bases from J, with 14 bases between. The CDR3 totals 14 residues. Germline V gene lookup returns CDR1 SEHNR and CDR2 FQNEAQ (reference sequence). CDR3 sequence (DNA): TGTGCCAGCAGCCCAAATGGGGTTGGCGGGGAGCTGTTTTTT. This codes for CASSPNGVGGELFF.

This clone occurred once. Different DNA sequences within this sample yield the same CDR3. The chain combines TRBV5-1 with TRBJ2-3, with a tentative D call TRBD1 (6 bases). From germline, CDR1 is SGHRS and CDR2 YFSETQ. V lost 4 bases to trimming and J lost 0 bases, with 9 bases between them. The CDR3 is 14 amino acids. The CDR3 DNA reads as TGCGCCAGCAGCCCTGGGACAAGCACAGATACGCAGTATTTT. It translates to CASSPGTSTDTQYF.

CDR3 loop: CASILWDFHYEQYF. CDR3 DNA sequence: TGTGCCAGCATTTTATGGGACTTCCACTACGAGCAGTACTTC. J is TRBJ2-7 and V is TRBV5-6; the D gene is possibly TRBD2 (6 bases). Trimming left V 6 bases short and J 3 bases short, with 16 bases between. Per the germline V gene, CDR1 is SGHDT and CDR2 is YYEEEE. The CDR3 is 14 amino acids.

In the case of this clone: Other DNA variants within this sample encode the same CDR3. The gene calls are TRBV7-8 and TRBJ2-7; 14 positions match TRBD2. Germline lookup yields CDR1 SGHVS and CDR2 FQNEAQ. The length of the CDR3 is 17 residues. V dropped 3 bases and J dropped 0; count of bases not matched to a gene: 4. CDR3 bases: TGTGCCAGCAGCTTGGGACTAGCGGGGGCAAGCTCCTACGAGCAGTACTTC. Amino acids: CASSLGLAGASSYEQYF. The full variable domain, its missing parts supplied by reference TRBV7-8 and TRBJ2-7, is GAGVSQSPRYKVAKRGQDVALRCDPISGHVSLFWYQQALGQGPEFLTYFQNEAQLDKSGLPSDRFFAERPEGSVSTLKIQRTQQEDSAVYLCASSLGLAGASSYEQYFGPGTRLTVT.

J is TRBJ1-2 and V is TRBV5-4; 10 bases are shared with TRBD1. V shed 4 bases, J shed 6 bases, and the junction held 9 bases outside the gene matches. Germline V gene lookup returns CDR1 SGHNT and CDR2 YYREEE (reference sequence). The CDR3 consists of 15 residues. CDR3 DNA: TGTGCCAGCAGCGGCGGACAGGGGGTGTACAATGGCTACACCTTC. This codes for CASSGGQGVYNGYTF.